This TCR beta chain was sequenced for a study of blood T cells in healthy people across ages. This clonotype appeared many times. Antigen: not known. Alongside a J-beta primer mix, a sample-barcoded 5' primer served in a second PCR lasting about 7 to 11 cycles. Each CDR3 protein is one row after TCRdb ran MiXCR on the 5' RACE reads. Of some 790,000 distinct CDR3 sequences detected, under 35% appear once; the ten largest clones hold around a sixth. Study conclusions and caveats: Researchers judged that diversity estimates from one million T cells fell short of true values. Greater diversity and more naive CD4+ cells were seen in long-lived donors than in aged donors. Measured against age, TCR beta diversity per million T cells decreased in a roughly linear manner.

Sequenced sample: blood. The TCR was taken from a woman at least 80 years old in good health.

The CDR3 is CASSQDPSSYNSPLHF. CDR3 DNA: TGCGCCAGCAGCCAAGATCCCAGCTCCTATAATTCACCCCTCCACTTT. The gene calls are TRBV4-1 and TRBJ1-6; D remains ambiguous. V lost 0 bases and J lost 0, with 6 bases in between. The CDR3 is 16 amino acids. In germline, CDR1 is MGHRA, CDR2 YSYEKL.